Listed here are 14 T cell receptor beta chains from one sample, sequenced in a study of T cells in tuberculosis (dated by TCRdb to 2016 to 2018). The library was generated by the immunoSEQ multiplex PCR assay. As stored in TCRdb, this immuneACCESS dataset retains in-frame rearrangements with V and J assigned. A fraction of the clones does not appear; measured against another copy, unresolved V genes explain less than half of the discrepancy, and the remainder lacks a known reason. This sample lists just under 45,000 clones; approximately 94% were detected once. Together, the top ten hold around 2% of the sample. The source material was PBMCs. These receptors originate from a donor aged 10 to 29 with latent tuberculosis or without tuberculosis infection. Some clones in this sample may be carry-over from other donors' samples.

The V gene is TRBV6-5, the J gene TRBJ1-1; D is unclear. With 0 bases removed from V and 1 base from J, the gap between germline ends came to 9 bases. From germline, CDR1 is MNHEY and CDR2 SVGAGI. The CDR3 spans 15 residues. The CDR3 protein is CASSYSMSGNTEAFF. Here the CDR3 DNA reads TGTGCCAGCAGTTACTCGATGTCAGGGAACACTGAAGCTTTCTTT.

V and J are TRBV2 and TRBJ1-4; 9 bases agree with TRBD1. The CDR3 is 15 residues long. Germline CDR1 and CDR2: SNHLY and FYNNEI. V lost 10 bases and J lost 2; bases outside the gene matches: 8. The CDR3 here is CANPGQGSTNEKLFF. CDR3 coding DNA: TGTGCCAACCCGGGACAGGGATCCACTAATGAAAAACTGTTTTTT.

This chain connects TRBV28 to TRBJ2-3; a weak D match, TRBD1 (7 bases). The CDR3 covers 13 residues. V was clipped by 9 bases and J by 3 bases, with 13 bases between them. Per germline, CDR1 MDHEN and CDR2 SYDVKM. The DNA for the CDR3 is TGTGCCAGTGACAGGGCGGGGACAGATACGCAGTATTTT. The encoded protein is CASDRAGTDTQYF.

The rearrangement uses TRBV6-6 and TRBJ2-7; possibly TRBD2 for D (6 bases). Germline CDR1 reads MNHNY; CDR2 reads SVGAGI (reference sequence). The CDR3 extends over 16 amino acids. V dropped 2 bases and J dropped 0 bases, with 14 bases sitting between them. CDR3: CASSYPRTTSSYEQYF. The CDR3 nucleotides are TGTGCCAGCAGTTACCCCAGGACTACGAGCTCCTACGAGCAGTACTTC.

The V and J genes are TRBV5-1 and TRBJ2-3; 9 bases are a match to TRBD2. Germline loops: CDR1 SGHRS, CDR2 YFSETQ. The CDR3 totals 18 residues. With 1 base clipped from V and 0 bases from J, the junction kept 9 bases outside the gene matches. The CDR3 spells CASSLWAISGSSTDTQYF. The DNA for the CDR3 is TGCGCCAGCAGCTTGTGGGCAATTAGCGGGAGCAGCACAGATACGCAGTATTTT.

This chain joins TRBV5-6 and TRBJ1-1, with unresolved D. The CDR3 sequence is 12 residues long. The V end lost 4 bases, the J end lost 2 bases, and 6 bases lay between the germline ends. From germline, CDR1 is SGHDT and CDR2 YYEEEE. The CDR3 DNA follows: TGTGCCAGCAGCACGGGAAACACTGAAGCTTTCTTT. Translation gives CASSTGNTEAFF.

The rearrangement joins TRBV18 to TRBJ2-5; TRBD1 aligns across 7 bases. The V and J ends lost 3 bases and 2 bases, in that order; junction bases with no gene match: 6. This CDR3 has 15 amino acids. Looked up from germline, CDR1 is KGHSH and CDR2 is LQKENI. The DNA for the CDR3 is TGTGCCAGCTCACCGGGACAGACAATACAAGAGACCCAGTACTTC. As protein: CASSPGQTIQETQYF.

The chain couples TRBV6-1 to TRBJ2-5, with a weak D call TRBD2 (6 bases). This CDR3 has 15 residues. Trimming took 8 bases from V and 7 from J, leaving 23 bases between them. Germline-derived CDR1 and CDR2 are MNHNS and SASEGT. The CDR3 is CASGYKSGGTGTQYF. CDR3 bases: TGTGCCAGCGGATACAAATCGGGTGGGACTGGGACCCAGTACTTC.

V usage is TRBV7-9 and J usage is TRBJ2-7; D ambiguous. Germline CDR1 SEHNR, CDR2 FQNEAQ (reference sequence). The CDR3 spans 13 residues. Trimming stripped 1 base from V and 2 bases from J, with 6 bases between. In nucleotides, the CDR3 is TGTGCCAGCAGCTTAGTCGAGGCCTACGAGCAGTACTTC. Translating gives CASSLVEAYEQYF.

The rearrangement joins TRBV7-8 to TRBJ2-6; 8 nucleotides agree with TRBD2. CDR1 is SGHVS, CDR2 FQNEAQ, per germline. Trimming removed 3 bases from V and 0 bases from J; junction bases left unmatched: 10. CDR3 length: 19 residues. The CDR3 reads CASSLQREPPSSGANVLTF. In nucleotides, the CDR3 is TGTGCCAGCAGCTTGCAGCGGGAGCCGCCGAGCTCTGGGGCCAACGTCCTGACTTTC.

CDR3 sequence (DNA): TGTGCCAGCAGCTCGGAGACTAGCCGAAGCTCCTACAATGAGCAGTTCTTC. This translates into CASSSETSRSSYNEQFF. The V call is TRBV7-3, the J call TRBJ2-1; 7 bases align to TRBD2. Germline lookup yields CDR1 SGHTA and CDR2 FQGTGA. V was clipped by 4 bases and J by 0 bases; unmatched bases: 9. The CDR3 spans 17 residues.

CDR3 nucleotides: TGTGCCAGCAGTTCGACATACAGGGCGGCGTACTATGGCTACACCTTC. It yields the protein CASSSTYRAAYYGYTF. This rearrangement joins TRBV28 to TRBJ1-2, with a weak D call TRBD1 (6 bases). V was trimmed by 4 bases and J by 3 bases, leaving 18 bases between them. The CDR3 is made up of 16 amino acids. CDR1 is MDHEN and CDR2 is SYDVKM in the germline V gene.

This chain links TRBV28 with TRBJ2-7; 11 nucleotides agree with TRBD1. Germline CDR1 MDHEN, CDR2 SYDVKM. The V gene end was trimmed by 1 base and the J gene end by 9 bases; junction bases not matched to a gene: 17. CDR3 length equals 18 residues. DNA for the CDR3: TGTGCCAGCAGTTTATTGGGAGGACAGGGGGCGATTGAGGATTGGCAGTACTTC. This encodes CASSLLGGQGAIEDWQYF. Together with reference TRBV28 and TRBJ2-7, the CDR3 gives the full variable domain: DVKVTQSSRYLVKRTGEKVFLECVQDMDHENMFWYRQDPGLGLRLIYFSYDVKMKEKGDIPEGYSVSREKKERFSLILESASTNQTSMYLCASSLLGGQGAIEDWQYFGPGTRLTVT.

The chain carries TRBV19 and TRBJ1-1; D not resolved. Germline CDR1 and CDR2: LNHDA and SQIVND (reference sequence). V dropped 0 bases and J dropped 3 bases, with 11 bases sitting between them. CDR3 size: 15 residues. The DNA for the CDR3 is TGTGCCAGTAGTATAGATAGGAGGGCGGACACTGAAGCTTTCTTT. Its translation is CASSIDRRADTEAFF.